Following are 27 T cell receptor beta chains from one sample sequenced in a study of blood T cells in healthy people across ages. The second PCR ran about 6 to 12 cycles with a sample-barcoded 5' primer and J-beta primers. TCRdb re-analysed the 5' RACE reads in MiXCR, keeping a single row per CDR3 protein. The sample lists over 600,000 distinct CDR3 sequences, about 21% occurring once. Material: blood. Every receptor here comes from a man in his 70s in good health.

This clonotype was counted only a few times. The chain links TRBV29-1 to TRBJ1-2, with 7 positions matching TRBD1. Germline V lookup: CDR1 SQVTM, CDR2 ANQGSEA. The ends lost 6 bases at V and 8 bases at J; junction bases unmatched: 9. CDR3 length: 12 residues. This CDR3 reads CSVVQGSRGYTF. CDR3 DNA sequence: TGCAGCGTCGTACAGGGGAGCCGGGGCTACACCTTC.

This sequence joins TRBV14 and TRBJ2-1; 8 bases fit TRBD2. This CDR3 region has 15 residues. After removal of 2 bases from V and 5 bases from J, the junction contained 5 bases not matched to a gene. The germline V gene has CDR1 SGHDN and CDR2 FVKESK. The CDR3 reads CASSQLTSVNNEQFF. The CDR3 DNA follows: TGTGCCAGCAGCCAATTGACTAGCGTGAACAATGAGCAGTTCTTC.

This clonotype was counted at least ten times. The chain has TRBV29-1 and TRBJ1-6, with D perhaps matching TRBD1 (5 bases). The V gene lost 6 bases and the J gene lost 5 bases, with 17 bases spanning the gap. In germline, CDR1 is SQVTM, CDR2 ANQGSEA. The CDR3 sequence is 15 residues long. This CDR3 reads CSVKIGTGDNSPLHF. The CDR3 region has the DNA TGCAGCGTCAAAATCGGGACGGGAGATAATTCACCCCTCCACTTT. Using reference TRBV29-1 and TRBJ1-6 for the parts outside the CDR3, the full variable domain is SAVISQKPSRDICQRGTSLTIQCQVDSQVTMMFWYRQQPGQSLTLIATANQGSEATYESGFVIDKFPISRPNLTFSTLTVSNMSPEDSSIYLCSVKIGTGDNSPLHFGNGTRLTVT.

The rearrangement links TRBV18 to TRBJ2-3; 8 bases align to TRBD2. The V gene's germline CDR1 is KGHSH and CDR2 LQKENI. The CDR3 extends over 16 amino acids. V dropped 3 bases and J dropped 4; count of bases not matched to a gene: 9. This CDR3 is CASSPLSGSVSDTQYF. DNA for the CDR3: TGTGCCAGCTCACCGCTGAGCGGGAGCGTCTCAGATACGCAGTATTTT. The full variable domain, completed using reference TRBV18 and TRBJ2-3, is NAGVMQNPRHLVRRRGQEARLRCSPMKGHSHVYWYRQLPEEGLKFMVYLQKENIIDESGMPKERFSAEFPKEGPSILRIQQVVRGDSAAYFCASSPLSGSVSDTQYFGPGTRLTVL.

V usage is TRBV28 and J usage is TRBJ2-7; D is ambiguous. In germline, CDR1 is MDHEN, CDR2 SYDVKM. The CDR3 consists of 14 residues. The V gene lost 7 bases and the J gene lost 2 bases, with 15 bases spanning the gap. CDR3 loop: CASNIDGRTYEQYF. The CDR3 DNA reads as TGTGCCAGCAATATCGACGGCAGGACCTACGAGCAGTACTTC.

In DNA form, the CDR3 reads TGTGCCAGCAGCTTTGGGACTCCCCTGTCGGGTACCGGGGAGCTGTTTTTT. Amino acid sequence: CASSFGTPLSGTGELFF. The chain combines TRBV11-2 with TRBJ2-2; TRBD2 is a possible D gene (6 bases). Per germline, CDR1 SGHAT and CDR2 FQNNGV. V was cut by 3 bases and J by 5 bases, with 19 bases left in between. The length of the CDR3 is 17 residues.

This clonotype was counted a few times. The chain is built from TRBV12-3 or TRBV12-4 and TRBJ2-7; D uncertain. CDR3 length: 11 residues. V lost 3 bases to trimming and J lost 7 bases, with 7 bases between them. The CDR3 reads CASSFGPEQYF. In DNA form, the CDR3 reads TGTGCCAGCAGTTTTGGGCCGGAGCAGTACTTC.

V is TRBV4-2 and J is TRBJ2-3, with D perhaps matching TRBD2 (6 bases). Germline-derived CDR1 and CDR2 are LGHNA and YNFKEQ. The CDR3 spans 14 residues. The V gene lost 4 bases and the J gene lost 0 bases, with 8 bases spanning the gap. The DNA of the CDR3 is TGTGCCAGCAGCCCGGGGGACAGCACAGATACGCAGTATTTT. This codes for CASSPGDSTDTQYF.

CDR3 DNA: TGTGCCAGCAGCTTAGACAGGGGGCATTGGCGGAAGTTCTTC. It specifies CASSLDRGHWRKFF. The V call is TRBV7-2, the J call TRBJ2-1; 9 nucleotides match TRBD1. With 1 base clipped from V and 14 bases from J, the junction kept 9 bases outside the gene matches. This CDR3 is 14 amino acids long. The germline V gene has CDR1 SGHTA and CDR2 FQGNSA.

This clonotype was observed at least ten times. The chain combines TRBV6-1 with TRBJ2-1; 7 bases align to TRBD2. Germline CDR1 reads MNHNS; CDR2 reads SASEGT. The CDR3 is made up of 15 amino acids. V lost 4 bases, J lost 1 base, and 4 bases stayed unmatched. The CDR3 protein is CASSVWRGSYNEQFF. For the CDR3, the DNA is TGTGCCAGCAGTGTGTGGCGGGGGTCCTACAATGAGCAGTTCTTC.

This clonotype was counted a few times. The chain is built from TRBV28 and TRBJ2-7; a possible D gene is TRBD1 (5 bases). CDR3 length: 14 residues. Germline lookup yields CDR1 MDHEN and CDR2 SYDVKM. V lost 7 bases and J 0 bases, leaving 13 bases between the germline ends. CDR3 bases: TGTGCCAGCACTCCCACAGGTTACTCCTACGAGCAGTACTTC. It specifies CASTPTGYSYEQYF.

This clonotype was detected only a few times. The rearrangement links TRBV5-1 to TRBJ2-2; no firm D call. CDR1 is SGHRS and CDR2 is YFSETQ in the germline V gene. CDR3 length equals 14 residues. The V end lost 5 bases, the J end lost 1 base, and 9 bases lay between the germline ends. The CDR3 DNA follows: TGCGCCAGCAGACAGCTTCAGAACACCGGGGAGCTGTTTTTT. Translation gives CASRQLQNTGELFF. The full variable domain, with the rest looked up from reference TRBV5-1 and TRBJ2-2, is KAGVTQTPRYLIKTRGQQVTLSCSPISGHRSVSWYQQTPGQGLQFLFEYFSETQRNKGNFPGRFSGRQFSNSRSEMNVSTLELGDSALYLCASRQLQNTGELFFGEGSRLTVL.

This sequence joins TRBV6-1 and TRBJ2-5; 7 bases align to TRBD1. The germline gives CDR1 MNHNS, CDR2 SASEGT. J gave up 2 bases and V 6 bases, and 21 bases lay outside the gene matches. There are 19 residues in the CDR3. DNA for the CDR3: TGTGCCAGCAGCACTTCGGGTGTAGGGGGCGCGAGGAGGCAAGAGACCCAGTACTTC. Translated, it gives CASSTSGVGGARRQETQYF.

The CDR3 is CASSEALAGELFF. Here the CDR3 DNA reads TGTGCCAGCAGTGAAGCGTTGGCCGGGGAGCTGTTTTTT. This chain links TRBV6-1 with TRBJ2-2, with no clear D. CDR3 length: 13 residues. CDR1 is MNHNS, CDR2 SASEGT, per germline. V gave up 0 bases and J gave up 6 bases, with 5 bases separating them.

This clonotype was seen more than once but under ten times. As DNA, the CDR3 is TGTGCCAGCAGTCCCCGGACAGGGATTGGCTACACCTTC. Protein sequence: CASSPRTGIGYTF. The chain links TRBV6-2 or TRBV6-3 to TRBJ1-2; the match to TRBD1 covers 8 bases. Losses at the gene ends were 5 bases for V and 7 bases for J; bases not matched to a gene: 6. The CDR3 spans 13 residues. Per germline, CDR1 MNHEY and CDR2 SVGEGT.

This clonotype turned up a few times. The rearrangement uses TRBV4-1 and TRBJ1-4; D might be TRBD1 (5 bases). Germline CDR1 reads MGHRA; CDR2 reads YSYEKL. Deletions cut 6 bases from V and 4 bases from J, with 15 bases between. This CDR3 has 15 amino acids. The CDR3 reads CASRPQGYVNEKLFF. The CDR3, as DNA: TGCGCCAGCAGACCTCAGGGATATGTTAATGAAAAACTGTTTTTT.

This clonotype was observed a few times. The chain carries TRBV6-2 or TRBV6-3 and TRBJ2-2; 8 nucleotides match TRBD1. This CDR3 has 16 amino acids. Germline loops: CDR1 MNHEY, CDR2 SVGEGT. The V segment lost 5 bases and the J segment 4 bases; nucleotides outside the gene matches: 9. CDR3 sequence: CASSADRGPITGELFF. CDR3 bases: TGTGCCAGCAGTGCCGACAGGGGACCAATCACCGGGGAGCTGTTTTTT.

The chain carries TRBV20-1 and TRBJ1-2; 7 positions match TRBD1. Germline V gene sequence: CDR1 DFQATT, CDR2 SNEGSKA (reference sequence). The CDR3 has 13 residues. J was trimmed by 4 bases and V by 5 bases; bases with no gene match: 7. The CDR3 reads CSAWDSLIYGYTF. In DNA, the CDR3 is TGCAGTGCTTGGGACAGCCTTATCTATGGCTACACCTTC.

The J gene is TRBJ2-1, the V gene TRBV5-1; D is ambiguous. The J call is doubtful: the DNA matches TRBJ2-7 better. The germline CDR1 and CDR2 sequences are SGHRS and YFSETQ. The CDR3 totals 12 residues. The CDR3 DNA is TGCGCCAGCAGCTTGAGGGAATACGAGCAGTACTTC. This gives the protein CASSLREYEQYF.

The rearrangement joins TRBV6-2 or TRBV6-3 to TRBJ1-1, with D maybe TRBD1 (5 bases). V was clipped by 7 bases and J by 1 base, with 10 bases between them. This CDR3 has 13 residues. CDR1 MNHEY and CDR2 SVGEGT come from the germline V gene. The CDR3 protein is CASIRTWNTEAFF. Here the CDR3 DNA reads TGTGCCAGCATCAGGACATGGAACACTGAAGCTTTCTTT.

CDR3 sequence: CASRDSDDGYTF. Written as DNA, the CDR3 is TGCGCCAGCAGAGACAGCGACGATGGCTACACCTTC. V is TRBV5-1 and J is TRBJ1-2; D possibly corresponds to TRBD1 (5 bases). Trimming took off 5 bases at V and 6 bases at J, with 11 bases between the two ends. Germline CDR1 reads SGHRS; CDR2 reads YFSETQ. The CDR3 spans 12 residues.

This clonotype appeared a few times. The rearrangement links TRBV12-3 or TRBV12-4 to TRBJ2-5, with 15 nucleotides matching TRBD2. The CDR3 sequence is 16 residues long. The ends lost 5 bases at V and 5 bases at J; junction bases unmatched: 6. For the CDR3, the DNA is TGTGCCAGCAGTGCCCGGACTAGCGGGAGGGTTGAGACCCAGTACTTC. Protein: CASSARTSGRVETQYF.

The chain is built from TRBV28 and TRBJ2-5; tentative D call: TRBD2 (5 bases). This CDR3 contains 16 residues. Germline V gene data show CDR1 as MDHEN and CDR2 as SYDVKM. Trimming stripped 5 bases from V and 1 base from J, with 17 bases between. The CDR3: CASSDSSGLGQETQYF. DNA for the CDR3: TGTGCCAGCAGTGACTCTTCAGGACTGGGCCAAGAGACCCAGTACTTC.

This clonotype was counted between two and nine times. The chain joins TRBV18 to TRBJ1-2, with TRBD1 identical over 7 bases. Germline V gene lookup returns CDR1 KGHSH and CDR2 LQKENI. CDR3 length: 12 residues. V dropped 5 bases and J dropped 8; count of bases not matched to a gene: 5. The chain's CDR3 is CASSAQGDGYTF. CDR3 coding DNA: TGTGCCAGCTCAGCGCAGGGGGACGGCTACACCTTC.

This clonotype was observed a handful of times. One end of the junction varies from germline; a read error may be responsible. The chain couples TRBV7-2 to TRBJ2-7; TRBD1 agrees at 7 bases. This CDR3 region has 14 residues. Germline V gives CDR1 SGHTA, CDR2 FQGNSA. The CDR3 region has the DNA TGTGCCGGCAGCTCCCTCGACAGGGTGTACGAGCAGTACTTC. Its translation: CAGSSLDRVYEQYF.

This rearrangement joins TRBV20-1 to TRBJ2-5; tentatively, D is TRBD2 (6 bases). Judging by the DNA end, TRBJ2-1 fits better; the J call may be wrong. Germline CDR1 DFQATT, CDR2 SNEGSKA (reference sequence). This CDR3 region has 15 residues. The CDR3: CSASILLAGLYEQFF. CDR3 coding DNA: TGCAGTGCTAGCATCCTACTGGCGGGACTCTATGAGCAGTTCTTC.

This clonotype was found a few times. This rearrangement joins TRBV28 to TRBJ2-5, with D uncertain. In germline, CDR1 is MDHEN, CDR2 SYDVKM. This CDR3 has 13 residues. V was shortened by 1 base and J by 5 bases, with 8 bases between the two germline ends. This chain's CDR3 is CASSLSAAETQYF. Written as DNA, the CDR3 is TGTGCCAGCAGTTTATCGGCGGCGGAGACCCAGTACTTC. The full variable domain, in which reference TRBV28 and TRBJ2-5 provide the parts outside the CDR3, is DVKVTQSSRYLVKRTGEKVFLECVQDMDHENMFWYRQDPGLGLRLIYFSYDVKMKEKGDIPEGYSVSREKKERFSLILESASTNQTSMYLCASSLSAAETQYFGPGTRLLVL.